The 27 T cell receptor beta chains in this list originate from one sample, sequenced in a study of T cells in Graves' hyperthyroidism and ophthalmopathy (dated by TCRdb to between 2018 and 2020). The receptor library was made with multiplex PCR. Sequencer: Illumina HiSeq 2000. TCR beta CDR3 regions were amplified from RNA transcripts. The first round of RT-PCR for the TCR CDR3 was performed with the HTBI primer set and the Qiagen OneStep RT-PCR kit. TCRdb's own reprocessing of the public reads used fastp at Q25 and MiXCR and kept productive beta chains. For every CDR3 protein sequence, its rows merge into one entry that carries the most common genes and DNA. The sample profile shows about 420,000 distinct CDR3 sequences; 12% to 15% of them were found once. The ten largest clones represent 5% to 6% of the sample. Sequencing was carried out using blood. These receptors were taken from a woman aged 18-35 years with Graves' hyperthyroidism.

This clonotype was found many times. V usage is TRBV6-1 and J usage is TRBJ2-2; 7 positions match TRBD1. Germline assignment: CDR1 MNHNS and CDR2 SASEGT. With 5 bases clipped from V and 4 bases from J, the junction kept 10 bases outside the gene matches. The CDR3 spans 16 residues. The CDR3 DNA reads TGTGCCAGCAGTCGCAACAGGGGCCAGGGCACCGGGGAGCTGTTTTTT. Translation: CASSRNRGQGTGELFF.

The table lists this clonotype with many counts. The CDR3 DNA follows: TGTGCCAGCAGCCACCTGGACGGCGGGAGTGATACGCAGTATTTT. The encoded protein is CASSHLDGGSDTQYF. The chain couples TRBV7-2 to TRBJ2-3, with 7 nucleotides matching TRBD2. Germline CDR1 and CDR2: SGHTA and FQGNSA. J was trimmed by 6 bases and V by 5 bases; bases with no gene match: 11. The CDR3 sequence is 15 residues long.

Only one count was recorded for this clonotype. The chain carries TRBV19 and TRBJ1-5, with 8 bases identical to TRBD1. The CDR3 runs to 17 residues. V dropped 5 bases and J dropped 4; count of bases not matched to a gene: 13. CDR1 LNHDA and CDR2 SQIVND come from the germline V gene (reference sequence). The CDR3 nucleotides are TGTGCCAGTAGTTCCCCCCCCGGGACAGGCCGGAATCAGCCCCAGCATTTT. This translates into CASSSPPGTGRNQPQHF.

The table lists this clonotype with many counts. The rearrangement joins TRBV5-1 to TRBJ2-4; perhaps TRBD1 as D (5 bases). The germline CDR1 and CDR2 sequences are SGHRS and YFSETQ. Trimming left V 1 base short and J 0 bases short, with 8 bases between. The length of the CDR3 is 15 residues. CDR3 in DNA: TGCGCCAGCAGCTTGCAGGGCGTAGCCAAAAACATTCAGTACTTC. Amino acid sequence: CASSLQGVAKNIQYF.

This clonotype has ten or more counts. V is TRBV3-1 and J is TRBJ1-1; the D is unclear. V was cut by 1 base and J by 3 bases, with 15 bases left in between. The CDR3 runs to 16 residues. Per germline, CDR1 LGHDT and CDR2 YNNKEL (reference sequence). Written as DNA, the CDR3 is TGTGCCAGCAGCCAAGGCGGGCGGGTTAGATACACTGAAGCTTTCTTT. It specifies CASSQGGRVRYTEAFF.

This clonotype was counted at least ten times. The rearrangement joins TRBV20-1 to TRBJ2-3, with D maybe TRBD2 (6 bases). V was cut by 1 base and J by 4 bases, with 15 bases left in between. CDR1 DFQATT and CDR2 SNEGSKA come from the germline V gene (reference sequence). The CDR3 loop spans 15 amino acids. The CDR3 reads CSARARGSGADTQYF. CDR3 coding DNA: TGCAGTGCTAGAGCCCGGGGGAGCGGAGCAGATACGCAGTATTTT.

This clonotype showed up many times. The chain joins TRBV20-1 to TRBJ2-1; 12 bases agree with TRBD2. The length of the CDR3 is 17 residues. With V trimmed by 0 bases and J by 8 bases, 11 bases remained unmatched. The germline CDR1 and CDR2 sequences are DFQATT and SNEGSKA (reference sequence). This chain's CDR3 is CSARDLTTSGRRYEQFF. As DNA, the CDR3 is TGCAGTGCTAGAGATCTCACTACTAGCGGGAGGAGATATGAGCAGTTCTTC.

This chain links TRBV5-1 with TRBJ2-2; TRBD1 aligns across 9 bases. The germline CDR1 and CDR2 sequences are SGHRS and YFSETQ. This CDR3 contains 13 residues. V trimming: 4 bases; J trimming: 5 bases; junction bases outside the gene matches: 0. CDR3 amino acids: CASSGTGTGELFF. The CDR3 coding sequence is TGCGCCAGCAGCGGGACAGGGACCGGGGAGCTGTTTTTT.

The genes are TRBV2 and TRBJ1-3; D unresolved. The germline V gene encodes CDR1 SNHLY and CDR2 FYNNEI. V was cut by 6 bases and J by 4 bases, with 16 bases left in between. This CDR3 comprises 15 residues. The CDR3 sequence: CASRGLGWRGNTIYF. As DNA, the CDR3 is TGTGCCAGCAGGGGCCTAGGTTGGAGGGGAAACACCATATATTTT.

V gene TRBV6-2 or TRBV6-3 combines with J gene TRBJ2-1; 8 bases agree with TRBD2. The V gene end was trimmed by 2 bases and the J gene end by 4 bases; junction bases not matched to a gene: 10. The CDR3 contains 17 residues. Germline V CDR1 and CDR2: MNHEY, SVGEGT. The CDR3 bases are TGTGCCAGCAGTTACCCACGGACTAGCAGACCTTACAATGAGCAGTTCTTC. Its translation is CASSYPRTSRPYNEQFF.

This clonotype was seen repeatedly, ten times or more. The V and J genes are TRBV28 and TRBJ1-5; no definite D call. CDR1 is MDHEN, CDR2 SYDVKM, per germline. The CDR3 contains 12 residues. V lost 7 bases to trimming and J lost 6 bases, with 10 bases between them. CDR3 in DNA: TGTGCCAGCACAGCGGGAACTCAGCCCCAGCATTTT. It yields the protein CASTAGTQPQHF.

At least ten counts were recorded for this clonotype. The V and J genes are TRBV13 and TRBJ1-2; D may be TRBD1 (5 bases). There are 13 residues in the CDR3. Trimming stripped 3 bases from V and 7 bases from J, with 12 bases between. Germline lookup yields CDR1 PRHDT and CDR2 FYEKMQ (reference sequence). In nucleotides, the CDR3 is TGTGCCAGCAGCTTGGGACCCGCCGGTGGCTACACCTTC. This translates into CASSLGPAGGYTF.

With respect to this clonotype: Given a much more abundant clone one base away, this may be a read error. This chain links TRBV29-1 with TRBJ2-5; D is perhaps TRBD2 (5 bases). Germline V lookup: CDR1 SQVTM, CDR2 ANQGSEA. The CDR3 covers 12 residues. The CDR3: CSVASAWETQHF. Written as DNA, the CDR3 is TGCAGCGTTGCGTCAGCTTGGGAGACCCAGCACTTC.

This clonotype occurred many times. The chain is built from TRBV7-8 and TRBJ2-5; D is uncertain. Germline CDR1 SGHVS, CDR2 FQNEAQ. V was pared by 2 bases and J by 1 base, with 8 bases between. The CDR3 contains 14 residues. CDR3 DNA: TGTGCCAGCAGCTTAAGGACGTTCCAAGAGACCCAGTACTTC. It translates to CASSLRTFQETQYF.

In this sample, this clonotype turned up a few times. A much larger clone lies a single base off, so this may be a read error. CDR3 protein: CTSSLVGQGRYEQYF. The CDR3 nucleotides read TGTACCAGCAGCTTAGTTGGGCAGGGACGGTACGAGCAGTACTTC. V and J are TRBV7-2 and TRBJ2-7; D might be TRBD1 or TRBD2, each matching 5 bases. From germline, CDR1 is SGHTA and CDR2 FQGNSA. This CDR3 is 15 amino acids long. V lost 1 base and J 4 bases, leaving 14 bases between the germline ends. Full variable domain (remainder filled in from reference TRBV7-2 and TRBJ2-7): GAGVSQSPSNKVTEKGKDVELRCDPISGHTALYWYRQSLGQGLEFLIYFQGNSAPDKSGLPSDRFSAERTGGSVSTLTIQRTQQEDSAVYLCTSSLVGQGRYEQYFGPGTRLTVT.

This clonotype was seen at least ten times. V usage is TRBV28 and J usage is TRBJ2-7; 8 bases align to TRBD1. V lost 5 bases to trimming and J lost 3 bases; unmatched junction nucleotides: 6. The CDR3 covers 14 residues. Germline V gene lookup returns CDR1 MDHEN and CDR2 SYDVKM. CDR3 protein: CASSRRTGNYEQYF. The CDR3 DNA reads as TGTGCCAGCAGTCGAAGGACAGGGAACTACGAGCAGTACTTC.

The chain couples TRBV6-2 or TRBV6-3 to TRBJ2-2, with unresolved D. Germline-derived CDR1 and CDR2 are MNHEY and SVGEGT. There are 15 residues in the CDR3. Trimming shortened V by 8 bases and J by 0 bases, and 13 bases separated the two germline ends. CDR3 region: CASEIRHSNTGELFF. DNA for the CDR3: TGTGCCAGCGAGATCAGACATTCGAACACCGGGGAGCTGTTTTTT.

This clonotype has at least ten counts. The DNA of the CDR3 is TGTGCCAGCAGTTTAGCTGGGGATGAGCAGTTCTTC. Translating gives CASSLAGDEQFF. This chain connects TRBV28 to TRBJ2-1; no firm D call. V was trimmed by 2 bases and J by 8 bases, leaving 7 bases between them. CDR3 length: 12 amino acids. In germline, CDR1 is MDHEN, CDR2 SYDVKM. The whole variable domain, filled in from reference TRBV28 and TRBJ2-1, reads DVKVTQSSRYLVKRTGEKVFLECVQDMDHENMFWYRQDPGLGLRLIYFSYDVKMKEKGDIPEGYSVSREKKERFSLILESASTNQTSMYLCASSLAGDEQFFGPGTRLTVL.

This clonotype has at least ten counts. The V gene is TRBV2, the J gene TRBJ2-3; the match to TRBD2 covers 7 bases. V was clipped by 4 bases and J by 2 bases; unmatched bases: 6. Germline V gives CDR1 SNHLY, CDR2 FYNNEI. CDR3 size: 15 residues. The CDR3, as DNA: TGTGCCAGCAGTGTCCGCGGGAGACCCACAGATACGCAGTATTTT. Translation gives CASSVRGRPTDTQYF.

The chain combines TRBV20-1 with TRBJ2-1, with D perhaps matching TRBD2 (5 bases). Germline V gives CDR1 DFQATT, CDR2 SNEGSKA (reference sequence). The CDR3 contains 15 residues. Trimming left V 0 bases short and J 8 bases short, with 17 bases between. The CDR3 region is CSARDATSVSDEQFF. The CDR3 bases are TGCAGTGCTAGAGATGCAACTAGTGTTAGCGATGAGCAGTTCTTC.

This clonotype was found many times. The chain joins TRBV30 to TRBJ1-1; D is perhaps TRBD1 (6 bases). V shed 0 bases and J shed 10 bases, with 12 bases lying between them. Per germline, CDR1 GTSNPN and CDR2 SVGIG (reference sequence). The CDR3 runs 12 residues. The DNA of the CDR3 is TGTGCCTGGAGTGTACGAGGGGGGGGAGCTTTCTTT. It codes for CAWSVRGGGAFF.

This clonotype was counted a few times. The CDR3 DNA is TGTGCCAGCAGTCCGGGGGTGCGGACCCAGTACTTC. Its protein is CASSPGVRTQYF. The chain combines TRBV28 with TRBJ2-5, with D maybe TRBD2 (6 bases). V was pared by 5 bases and J by 7 bases, with 11 bases between. Germline-derived CDR1 and CDR2 are MDHEN and SYDVKM. CDR3 length: 12 amino acids.

This clonotype was seen at least ten times. The chain joins TRBV12-3 or TRBV12-4 to TRBJ2-5; D is possibly TRBD2 (6 bases). The CDR3 sequence is 14 residues long. V lost 4 bases, J lost 7 bases, and 16 bases lay in between. The CDR3 coding sequence is TGTGCCAGCAGTTCCACCGGGAGAGAAGGGACCCAGTACTTC. Its protein product is CASSSTGREGTQYF.

This clonotype has a count of ten or more. The V and J genes are TRBV19 and TRBJ1-1; tentative D call: TRBD1 (5 bases). Germline CDR1 and CDR2: LNHDA and SQIVND (reference sequence). This CDR3 is 14 amino acids long. Trimming took off 7 bases at V and 2 bases at J, with 14 bases between the two ends. CDR3 sequence: CASTQVGGNTEAFF. In DNA form, the CDR3 reads TGTGCCAGTACCCAGGTCGGGGGTAACACTGAAGCTTTCTTT.

This clonotype came up a few times. The chain has TRBV5-6 and TRBJ2-5; 7 bases line up with TRBD1. Per the germline V gene, CDR1 is SGHDT and CDR2 is YYEEEE. The CDR3 runs to 15 residues. J was trimmed by 1 base and V by 4 bases; bases with no gene match: 7. CDR3 in DNA: TGTGCCAGCAGCGGAGACAGGGCCGTCCAAGAGACCCAGTACTTC. It is translated as CASSGDRAVQETQYF. Based on the CDR3 plus reference TRBV5-6 and TRBJ2-5, the full variable domain is DAGVTQSPTHLIKTRGQQVTLRCSPKSGHDTVSWYQQALGQGPQFIFQYYEEEERQRGNFPDRFSGHQFPNYSSELNVNALLLGDSALYLCASSGDRAVQETQYFGPGTRLLVL.

The chain is built from TRBV2 and TRBJ1-2; D possibly corresponds to TRBD1 (5 bases). The CDR3 covers 12 residues. V shed 9 bases and J shed 4 bases, with 12 bases lying between them. Germline V CDR1 and CDR2: SNHLY, FYNNEI. The CDR3 bases are TGTGCCAGAGACAGCACCCGCTATGGCTACACCTTC. It yields the protein CARDSTRYGYTF. Full variable domain (missing parts from reference TRBV2 and TRBJ1-2): EPEVTQTPSHQVTQMGQEVILRCVPISNHLYFYWYRQILGQKVEFLVSFYNNEISEKSEIFDDQFSVERPDGSNFTLKIRSTKLEDSAMYFCARDSTRYGYTFGSGTRLTVV.

The table lists this clonotype with many counts. V gene TRBV28 combines with J gene TRBJ1-1, with D unclear. The length of the CDR3 is 13 residues. V lost 6 bases and J lost 6, with 14 bases in between. The germline CDR1 and CDR2 sequences are MDHEN and SYDVKM. CDR3 amino acids: CASRLPILAEAFF. The CDR3 nucleotides are TGTGCCAGCAGACTCCCGATTTTAGCTGAAGCTTTCTTT.